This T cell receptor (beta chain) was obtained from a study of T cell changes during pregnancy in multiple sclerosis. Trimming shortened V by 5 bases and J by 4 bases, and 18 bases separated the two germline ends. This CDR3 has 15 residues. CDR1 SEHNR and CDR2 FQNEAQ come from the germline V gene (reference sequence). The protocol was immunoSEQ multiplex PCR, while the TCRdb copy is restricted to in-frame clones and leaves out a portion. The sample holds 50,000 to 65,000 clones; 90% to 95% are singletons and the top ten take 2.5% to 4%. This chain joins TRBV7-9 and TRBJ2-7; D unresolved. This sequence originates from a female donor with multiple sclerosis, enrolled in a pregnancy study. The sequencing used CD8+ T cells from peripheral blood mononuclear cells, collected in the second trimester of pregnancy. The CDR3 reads CASSQRERRMYEQYF. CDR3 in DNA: TGTGCCAGCAGCCAGCGCGAGAGAAGAATGTACGAGCAGTACTTC.